This paragraph reports one TCR beta chain. Its antigen is unknown. The sample holds no much larger clone one base away, and base qualities are not on file. The entry originates in a study of blood T cell repertoires in COVID-19 (dated by TCRdb to the early 2020s). Background for the entire study: The collaborator samples originated in the United States, Italy and Spain and spanned the acute and convalescent phases of COVID-19. The prospective study material was composed of cDNA or gDNA derived from T cells, B-cell-depleted T cells, or PBMCs. Deeply sampled blood TCRbeta repertoires from subjects exposed to, actively infected with, or recovered from COVID-19 were included in the dataset. The repertoires were released in a freely available public database intended as a resource for research on the immune response to SARS-CoV-2. Samples came from the ongoing ImmuneRACE study (first 160 participants) plus 1,254 subjects from 6 global collaborators. The sample metadata nearly always contained a de-identified subject ID, COVID-19 status, age in years and sex. Where available, HLA class I and class II types were obtained from metadata supplied by the sample provider rather than from assay-based typing. The paper's findings and limits, for the study overall: The amount of clinical and demographic metadata varied by source and participant and was provided uncurated.

The immunoSEQ Assay, a bias-controlled multiplex PCR, was used to amplify TCRbeta CDR3 regions from genomic DNA. Regarding the original processing steps: Nucleated cell counts per sample were estimated from amplification of reference gene primers within the assay. To quantify the absolute abundance of each unique TCRbeta CDR3 rearrangement, sequence reads were collapsed and filtered. For each sample, productive Simpson clonality was calculated by taking the square root of Simpson's diversity index across productive rearrangements. Not all clones reach the TCRdb copy of this immuneACCESS table, which keeps in-frame sequences only. Checked studies attribute under half of the gap to unresolved V genes and leave the rest unexplained. That table is the source of V, J and clone size, and D and trimming were worked out from the DNA. A total of 250,000 to 350,000 clones appear in this sample, around 87% of them only once. The top ten hold roughly 5.2% of the sample.

Enrolling through a virtual design, the prospective study's participants ranged in age from roughly 18 to 95 years and lived across roughly 23 United States geographic areas. To assign participants to cohorts, the prospective study relied on clinical history that participants themselves reported in a screening survey and a study questionnaire. ImmuneRACE Cohort 3 recovered participants were defined by two consecutive negative NP/OP PCR tests, healthcare professional clearance, or symptom resolution. In the prospective study, mobile phlebotomists collected whole blood, serum and a nasopharyngeal or oropharyngeal swab from each participant. Participants in the prospective study had the option to provide additional blood draws and questionnaires over a roughly two-month period. Prospective study blood samples were shipped either frozen or at room temperature before DNA extraction. CDR1 is given as MDHEN and CDR2 as SYDVKM, both from the germline V gene. The germline ends are 8 bases apart after V is trimmed by 5 bases and J by 12 bases. From the cysteine up to the phenylalanine, the CDR3 has a length of 10 residues. Only the CDR3 part of the read is kept: 30 bases, read in frame from the first base.

This clonotype originated in a woman aged 25 to 39 who had recovered from COVID-19. The sample consisted of PBMCs or T cells enriched from blood (not recorded which). Recombination connected TRBV28 to TRBJ1-5, with TRBD1 perhaps the D gene, on 5 matching bases. The DNA sequence is given as TGTGCCAGCAGTCGGGGGAACCAGCATTTT. This encodes CASSRGNQHF.